The clone carrying this T cell receptor (beta chain) was seen once. Its antigen is unknown. This sample is drawn from a study of OX40 agonist ivuxolimab in advanced cancers. Turning to the study itself: Patients received ivuxolimab, an intravenous treatment, every 2 weeks at 0.01 to 10 mg/kg. The eligibility criteria allowed prior anti-PD-1, anti-PD-L1 or anti-CTLA-4 therapy, and around 40% had some. Study-wide results and limits: Among expanded peripheral T cells, antigen specificity went undetermined. With doses of 0.1 to 3.0 mg/kg, CD4+ and CD8+ blood T cells had undergone clonal expansion by week 6.

CDR1 and CDR2 from the germline V gene are SNHLY and FYNNEI. The length of the CDR3 is 13 residues. Trimming took off 10 bases at V and 1 base at J, with 11 bases between the two ends. The protocol was immunoSEQ multiplex PCR, while the TCRdb copy is restricted to in-frame clones and leaves out a portion. Of 55,000 to 60,000 clones listed, 93% are singletons. The sequence was obtained from an adult with an advanced solid tumor such as melanoma, head and neck, liver or kidney cancer. The sequencing here drew on CD4+ or CD8+ T cells sorted from blood, taken in a trial of the OX40 agonist ivuxolimab. The chain carries TRBV2 and TRBJ2-1; D unclear. CDR3 sequence reads: CAIPSLSYNEQFF. The CDR3 DNA sequence: TGTGCCATTCCGTCCTTATCCTACAATGAGCAGTTCTTC.